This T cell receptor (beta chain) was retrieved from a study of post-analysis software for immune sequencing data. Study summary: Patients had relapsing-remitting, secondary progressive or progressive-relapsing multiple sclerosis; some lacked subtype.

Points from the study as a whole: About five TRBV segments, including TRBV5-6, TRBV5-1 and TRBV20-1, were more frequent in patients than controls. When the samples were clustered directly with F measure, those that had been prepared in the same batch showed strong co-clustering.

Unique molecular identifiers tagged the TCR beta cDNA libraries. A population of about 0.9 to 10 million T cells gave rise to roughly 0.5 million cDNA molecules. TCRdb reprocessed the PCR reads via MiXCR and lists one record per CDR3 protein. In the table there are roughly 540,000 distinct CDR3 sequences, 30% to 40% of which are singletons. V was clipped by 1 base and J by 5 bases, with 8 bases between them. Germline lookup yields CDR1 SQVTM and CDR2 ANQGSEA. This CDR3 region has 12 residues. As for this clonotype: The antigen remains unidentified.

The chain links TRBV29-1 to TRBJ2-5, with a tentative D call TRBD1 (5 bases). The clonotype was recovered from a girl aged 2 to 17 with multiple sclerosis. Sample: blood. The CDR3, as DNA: TGCAGCGTTGAAGGGGGCGTGGAGACCCAGTACTTC. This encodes CSVEGGVETQYF.